The T cell receptor beta chain under discussion was sequenced for a study of cytotoxic CD8 clonotypes in ibrutinib-treated CLL (dated by TCRdb to about 2021). About the investigation overall: The cohort was composed of roughly ten relapsed/refractory and roughly 16 treatment-naive patients; IGHV unmutated status was identified in approximately 18 patients. Responses were partial in around 24 patients and complete in 2; after median approximately 5.5 years follow-up, about 14 stayed in remission and about twelve progressed. Samples at response were collected after a median of 12 months of treatment, with a range of roughly 6 to 36 months. On average, each sample had approximately 250,000 productive templates and roughly 95,000 productive rearrangements. Longitudinal samples were available for about 30% of the 86 trial participants. Cryopreserved peripheral blood mononuclear cells were collected before treatment, at response, and at either disease progression or sustained remission. Every remission and progressive disease sample was obtained while ibrutinib was still being received by the patients.

On a MiSeq, deep resolution sequencing aimed for a depth between 1 in 1 million and 1 in 200,000 T cells, with each clonotype covered 10x on average. The immunoSEQ hsTCRB Kit was used to generate the TCR beta libraries. The published analysis was carried out like this. The data were analyzed with ImmunoSEQ Analyzer and ImmunoSEQ Data Assistant, and V, D and J gene assignments followed IMGT definitions. Clonality was computed as one minus normalized Shannon entropy of productive rearrangement frequencies, ranging from 0 to 1. Public clonotype analysis was restricted to overrepresented clonotypes comprising at least 0.05% of each patient's repertoire. Some twelve repertoires from age-matched healthy donors, obtained from immuneACCESS, served as clonality controls. Imported from immuneACCESS, the table was reduced by TCRdb to in-frame sequences with V and J called. These copies leave out some clones; in studies compared against another copy, an unresolved V gene accounts for under half, and the cause of the remainder is not known. D and trimming were read from the DNA, whereas the V and J calls and clone size are those reported in that table. The table for this sample lists 150,000 or so clones; approximately 84% of them were counted only once. About 5% of the sample is held by the ten biggest clonotypes.

The intended sense of this specimen's time point label: around 2 years on ibrutinib. For TCR beta library preparation, 2 to 2.5 micrograms of genomic DNA were isolated from cryopreserved PBMCs. Longitudinal blood samples from CLL patients receiving ibrutinib monotherapy were subjected to high-throughput TCR beta sequencing. Patients were enrolled in a phase 2 open-label single-center ibrutinib monotherapy trial. A remark on this clone: This clone's antigen is unknown. The sample holds no much larger clone one base away, and base qualities are not on file.

What the study reported, not specific to this receptor: Public clonotypes were found to be uncommon and were observed to contract or remain stable during treatment; the increase in clonality was shown to reflect expansion of private clonotypes at ibrutinib response. Sampling times were not matched between patients in sustained remission and patients whose disease was progressing, and lymph node repertoires were not examined. An increase in clonality was observed at ibrutinib response, with clonality remaining stable during sustained remission and falling back toward baseline at progression. Baseline clonality was found to be higher than that of age-matched healthy donors and was strongly correlated with circulating CD8+ T-cell counts.

The CDR3, cysteine through phenylalanine, is 13 amino acids long. The entry retains the CDR3 DNA only, 39 bases that are in frame from base 1. CDR1 and CDR2, per the germline V gene, are SGHAT and FQNNGV. V loses 3 bases of germline sequence and J loses 3 bases, and the interval between the two ends is 7 bases. The TCR comes from a human donor with chronic lymphocytic leukemia. Recombination joined TRBV11-2 with TRBJ2-3, with an unclear D gene assignment. Sequenced material: PBMCs, taken after 24 months of ibrutinib treatment. The sequenced DNA: TGTGCCAGCAGCTTGTACTCGACAGATACGCAGTATTTT. It translates as CASSLYSTDTQYF.